A selection of T cell receptor beta chains follows, all from one sample in a study of cytomegalovirus exposure and HLA in healthy donors. Data came from immunoSEQ multiplex PCR; TCRdb stores just in-frame clones and leaves some out. This sample yields under 150,000 clones, of which roughly 80% are seen a single time; 2.5% to 3% belongs to the top ten. The sequenced sample consisted of PBMCs. These receptor sequences come from a man aged 25-40 years in good health and CMV-seronegative. CDR3s include the opening cysteine and the closing phenylalanine or tryptophan. The order of the fields is V gene, clone size, J gene, CDR3 length, D gene, CDR3 DNA, CDR3 protein. The D gene is left open where the match is weak. The listing skips clone size in some rows; elsewhere it reads once, few, many or a size class.

V gene: TRBV7-9; clone size: .; J gene: TRBJ1-2; CDR3 length: 13; D gene: .; CDR3 DNA: TGTGCCAGCAGTCCCGACGGGAACTATGGCTACACCTTC; CDR3 protein: CASSPDGNYGYTF
V gene: TRBV5-1; clone size: .; J gene: TRBJ2-3; CDR3 length: 16; D gene: TRBD2; CDR3 DNA: TGCGCCAGCAGCTTAGCGGGGCCGCCCGCGGGAGATACGCAGTATTTT; CDR3 protein: CASSLAGPPAGDTQYF
V gene: TRBV5-6; clone size: few; J gene: TRBJ1-1; CDR3 length: 18; D gene: TRBD1; CDR3 DNA: TGTGCCAGCAGCCGGTTCTTGACAGGGGTGTCAATGAACACTGAAGCTTTCTTT; CDR3 protein: CASSRFLTGVSMNTEAFF
V gene: TRBV14; clone size: .; J gene: TRBJ1-1; CDR3 length: 19; D gene: TRBD1; CDR3 DNA: TGTGCCAGCAGCCAACCCCTCGGACCGGACAGGGGGCTATACACTGAAGCTTTCTTT; CDR3 protein: CASSQPLGPDRGLYTEAFF
V gene: TRBV27; clone size: .; J gene: TRBJ2-7; CDR3 length: 15; D gene: .; CDR3 DNA: TGTGCCAGCCGGCACCTAGGTTCACACCCCTACGAGCAGTACTTC; CDR3 protein: CASRHLGSHPYEQYF
V gene: TRBV27; clone size: .; J gene: TRBJ2-7; CDR3 length: 14; D gene: TRBD1; CDR3 DNA: TGTGCCAGCAGCCCCGGGACAGGGCACTACGAGCAGTACTTC; CDR3 protein: CASSPGTGHYEQYF
V gene: TRBV19; clone size: .; J gene: TRBJ1-1; CDR3 length: 14; D gene: .; CDR3 DNA: TGTGCCAGTAGTATAGTGGGGCTGGGGACTGAAGCTTTCTTT; CDR3 protein: CASSIVGLGTEAFF
V gene: TRBV5-1; clone size: .; J gene: TRBJ2-2; CDR3 length: 17; D gene: .; CDR3 DNA: TGCGCCAGCGCATTGGGGAGGACCGGGCGGAACACCGGGGAGCTGTTTTTT; CDR3 protein: CASALGRTGRNTGELFF
V gene: TRBV5-1; clone size: .; J gene: TRBJ2-3; CDR3 length: 14; D gene: TRBD1; CDR3 DNA: TGCGCCAGCAGTAAGGGGGCCTACACAGATACGCAGTATTTT; CDR3 protein: CASSKGAYTDTQYF
V gene: TRBV11-3; clone size: .; J gene: TRBJ2-1; CDR3 length: 16; D gene: TRBD2; CDR3 DNA: TGTGCCAGCAGCTCGGGGGGACGTCCGGGTGAGGATGAGCAGTTCTTC; CDR3 protein: CASSSGGRPGEDEQFF
V gene: TRBV19; clone size: .; J gene: TRBJ1-1; CDR3 length: 14; D gene: .; CDR3 DNA: TGTGCCAGTAGTATACGGAGTGAGGACACTGAAGCTTTCTTT; CDR3 protein: CASSIRSEDTEAFF
V gene: TRBV6-1; clone size: .; J gene: TRBJ1-2; CDR3 length: 12; D gene: .; CDR3 DNA: TGTGCCAGCCTCCCCGGTGGGCTCGGCTACACCTTC; CDR3 protein: CASLPGGLGYTF
V gene: TRBV10-2; clone size: once; J gene: TRBJ1-5; CDR3 length: 15; D gene: .; CDR3 DNA: TGCGCCAGCAGTGTATCGGGGTCGGGCAATCAGCCCCAGCATTTT; CDR3 protein: CASSVSGSGNQPQHF
V gene: TRBV4-1; clone size: .; J gene: TRBJ2-7; CDR3 length: 17; D gene: TRBD2; CDR3 DNA: TGCGCCAGCAGCCAAGATCCTCCGGGAGGATATTCCTACGAGCAGTACTTC; CDR3 protein: CASSQDPPGGYSYEQYF